Only a few counts were recorded for the clone carrying this TCR beta chain. Antigen specificity is unknown. Read data end 3 residues before the CDR3 end; the end is taken from the germline J gene. The entry originates in a study of T cell clonality in common variable immunodeficiency. Equal genomic DNA amounts from CVID and control samples were sequenced. Method: immunoSEQ multiplex PCR; TCRdb's copy keeps in-frame clones and lacks some. There are roughly 60,000 clones in the sample, none observed a single time. CDR3 length equals 13 residues. CDR1 MNHNS and CDR2 SASEGT come from the germline V gene. Whole-study findings and limits: Authors noted CVID clonality's cause needs subpopulation repertoire sequencing. Compared with controls, CVID subjects had fewer shared TCRbeta clones. Compared with healthy controls, CVID subjects showed increased TCRbeta clonality, mostly in about a third.

The chain joins TRBV6-1 to TRBJ1-2; TRBD1 matches 9 bases. Sequencing was performed on peripheral blood mononuclear cells. This clonotype originated in a person aged 18-70 years in good health. CDR3 residues: CASSEATGGGYTF. The part of the CDR3 DNA that was read is TGTGCCAGCAGTGAAGCGACAGGGGGAGGC.